These T cell receptor beta chains were read from a single sample in a study of post-analysis software for immune sequencing data. MiXCR was run by TCRdb on the PCR reads, yielding one entry per CDR3 protein. The table lists over 300,000 distinct CDR3 sequences, less than 35% of them singletons. The sample consisted of blood. The source of these receptors is a girl between 10 and 17 years old with multiple sclerosis. Both conserved end residues are part of each CDR3. The order of the fields is clone size, V gene, D gene, J gene, CDR3 DNA, CDR3 protein. D genes are given only for firm matches. A row's size may be missing; if present it is once, few, many or a size class.

>NA|TRBV5-1|TRBD1|TRBJ1-2
TGCGCCAGCAGCTTGGAAGGGACAGGGGGTGACTATGGCTACACCTTC
CASSLEGTGGDYGYTF
>once|TRBV10-1|TRBD1|TRBJ1-1
TGCGCCAGCAGTGAGAGAGGGACAGGCAACACTGAAGCTTTCTTT
CASSERGTGNTEAFF
>NA|TRBV7-9|NA|TRBJ2-2
TGTGCTAGCAGCAATGGAGTGGCCACCGGGGAGCTGTTTTTT
CASSNGVATGELFF
>NA|TRBV6-1|NA|TRBJ1-2
TGTGCCAGCAGTGAAACGTCGGCTAGAGGCTATGGCTACACCTTC
CASSETSARGYGYTF
>NA|TRBV12-3/TRBV12-4|NA|TRBJ1-6
TGTGCCAGCACCACCTTAGGGGGTAATTCACCCCTCCACTTT
CASTTLGGNSPLHF
>few|TRBV10-3|NA|TRBJ1-4
TGTGCCATCAGTGTGAATGCCTTTAATGAAAAACTGTTTTTT
CAISVNAFNEKLFF
>NA|TRBV6-5|NA|TRBJ1-6
TGTGCCAGCAGTTACTTGCTAGGATCGTCACCCCTCCACTTT
CASSYLLGSSPLHF
>many|TRBV10-3|NA|TRBJ2-5
TGTGCCATCAGGGCCGGGGGGCCACCAGAGACCCAGTACTTC
CAIRAGGPPETQYF
>NA|TRBV20-1|NA|TRBJ1-1
TGCAGTGCTAGAGACCCGTCTGTGGCTGAAGCTTTCTTT
CSARDPSVAEAFF
>once|TRBV6-6|NA|TRBJ1-5
TGTGCCAGCAGACCCGACAGCCTTAATCAGCCCCAGCATTTT
CASRPDSLNQPQHF
>many|TRBV4-1|NA|TRBJ1-1
TGCGCCAGCAGCCAAGTCACAGGGAAGAACACTGAAGCTTTCTTT
CASSQVTGKNTEAFF
>NA|TRBV20-1|TRBD1|TRBJ2-5
TGCAGTGCTAGAGAGTGGGCACAGGGGAGAGAGACCCAGTACTTC
CSAREWAQGRETQYF
>NA|TRBV7-9|TRBD1|TRBJ2-3
TGTGCCAGCAGGCCCAACAGGGGGAGTACAGATACGCAGTATTTT
CASRPNRGSTDTQYF
>NA|TRBV20-1|NA|TRBJ1-2
TGCAGTGCTAGAGACCATCGGGGATTAGGCTACACCTTC
CSARDHRGLGYTF
>NA|TRBV7-2|TRBD2|TRBJ2-3
TGTGCCAGCAGCCCTTGGACTAGCGGGGGGGCAGATACGCAGTATTTT
CASSPWTSGGADTQYF
>NA|TRBV7-2|NA|TRBJ2-5
TGTGCCAGCAGCCAATCTAACCAAGAGACCCAGTACTTC
CASSQSNQETQYF
>NA|TRBV7-9|TRBD2|TRBJ2-1
TGTGCCAGCAGCCTCGCGGGGGAAGCTTTCAATGAGCAGTTCTTC
CASSLAGEAFNEQFF
>many|TRBV4-1|NA|TRBJ2-7
TGCGCCAGCAGCCAAGGGGGAACTGAGCAGTACTTC
CASSQGGTEQYF
>NA|TRBV18|NA|TRBJ2-7
TGTGCCAGCTCACCAAGACAGGGAGGGTCCTACGAGCAGTACTTC
CASSPRQGGSYEQYF
>NA|TRBV12-3/TRBV12-4|NA|TRBJ2-3
TGTGCCAGCAGTCCCCTCGTAGATACGCAGTATTTT
CASSPLVDTQYF
>NA|TRBV6-2/TRBV6-3|NA|TRBJ2-1
TGTGCCAGCAGTTGGTCGGTCCTCGGCAATGAGCAGTTCTTC
CASSWSVLGNEQFF
>NA|TRBV7-9|TRBD1|TRBJ1-5
TGTGCCAGCAGCTTAGACCCCGGGACAGGAAGGTTGAGCAATCAGCCCCAGCATTTT
CASSLDPGTGRLSNQPQHF
>NA|TRBV4-2|TRBD1|TRBJ1-4
TGTGCCAGCAGCCAAGGGACAGGGGGCGAAAAACTGTTTTTT
CASSQGTGGEKLFF
>NA|TRBV7-9|NA|TRBJ1-3
TGTGCCAGCAGCTCGGAGGGCAGGGTTGAGAACACCATATATTTT
CASSSEGRVENTIYF
>once|TRBV10-3|TRBD1|TRBJ1-1
TGTGCCATCAGTGACCCGACAGGGAGTATGGCTGAAGCTTTCTTT
CAISDPTGSMAEAFF